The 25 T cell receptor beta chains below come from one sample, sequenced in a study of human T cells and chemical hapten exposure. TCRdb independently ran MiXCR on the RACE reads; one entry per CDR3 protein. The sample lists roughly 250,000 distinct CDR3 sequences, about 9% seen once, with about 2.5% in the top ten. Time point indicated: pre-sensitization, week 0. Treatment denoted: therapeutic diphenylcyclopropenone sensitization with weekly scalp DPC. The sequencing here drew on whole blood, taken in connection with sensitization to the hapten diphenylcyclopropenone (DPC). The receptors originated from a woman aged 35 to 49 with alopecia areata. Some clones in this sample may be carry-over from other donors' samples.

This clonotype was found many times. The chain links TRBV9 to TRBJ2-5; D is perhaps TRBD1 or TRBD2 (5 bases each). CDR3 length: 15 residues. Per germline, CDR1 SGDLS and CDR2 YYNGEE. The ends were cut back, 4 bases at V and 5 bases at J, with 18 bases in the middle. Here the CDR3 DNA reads TGTGCCAGCAGCCCTGGTGCCAGAGAGGGGGAGACCCAGTACTTC. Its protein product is CASSPGAREGETQYF.

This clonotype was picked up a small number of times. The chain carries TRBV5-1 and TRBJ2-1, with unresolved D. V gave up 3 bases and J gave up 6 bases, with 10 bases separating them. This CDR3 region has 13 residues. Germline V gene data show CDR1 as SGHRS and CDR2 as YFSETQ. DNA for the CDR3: TGCGCCAGCAGCTCGTCCTACCCCAATGAGCAGTTCTTC. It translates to CASSSSYPNEQFF.

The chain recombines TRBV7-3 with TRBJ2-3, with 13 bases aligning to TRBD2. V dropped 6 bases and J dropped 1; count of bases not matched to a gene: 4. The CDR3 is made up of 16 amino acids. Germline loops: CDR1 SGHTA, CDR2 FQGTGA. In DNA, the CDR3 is TGTGCCAGCAGGAGAGGACTAGCGGGAGGCACAGATACGCAGTATTTT. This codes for CASRRGLAGGTDTQYF. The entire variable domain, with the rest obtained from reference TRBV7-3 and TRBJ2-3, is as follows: GAGVSQTPSNKVTEKGKYVELRCDPISGHTALYWYRQSLGQGPEFLIYFQGTGAADDSGLPNDRFFAVRPEGSVSTLKIQRTERGDSAVYLCASRRGLAGGTDTQYFGPGTRLTVL.

The CDR3 sequence is CASSQGQAIDTGELFF. CDR3 nucleotide sequence: TGCGCCAGCAGCCAAGGTCAGGCTATCGACACCGGGGAGCTGTTTTTT. The rearrangement joins TRBV4-3 to TRBJ2-2, with D uncertain. The CDR3 spans 16 residues. V shed 1 base and J shed 3 bases, with 12 bases lying between them. Germline-derived CDR1 and CDR2 are LGHNA and YSLEER.

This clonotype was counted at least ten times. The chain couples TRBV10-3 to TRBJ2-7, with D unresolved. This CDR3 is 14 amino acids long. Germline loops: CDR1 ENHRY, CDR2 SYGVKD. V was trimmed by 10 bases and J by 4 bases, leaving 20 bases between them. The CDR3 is CATSELGPNYEQYF. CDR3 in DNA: TGTGCCACCTCCGAGTTAGGACCGAATTACGAGCAGTACTTC.

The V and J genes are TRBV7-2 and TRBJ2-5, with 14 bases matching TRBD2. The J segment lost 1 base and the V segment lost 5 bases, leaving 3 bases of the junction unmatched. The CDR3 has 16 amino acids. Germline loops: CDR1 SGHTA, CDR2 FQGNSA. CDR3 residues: CTSSPGLAGAQETQYF. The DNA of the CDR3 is TGTACCAGCAGCCCGGGACTAGCGGGAGCCCAAGAGACCCAGTACTTC.

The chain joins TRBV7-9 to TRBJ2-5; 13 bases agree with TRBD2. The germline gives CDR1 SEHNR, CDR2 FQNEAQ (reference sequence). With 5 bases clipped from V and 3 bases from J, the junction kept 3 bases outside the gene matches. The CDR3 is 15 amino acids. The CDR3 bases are TGTGCCAGCAGCCGTGGACTAGCGGGAGAAGAGACCCAGTACTTC. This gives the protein CASSRGLAGEETQYF.

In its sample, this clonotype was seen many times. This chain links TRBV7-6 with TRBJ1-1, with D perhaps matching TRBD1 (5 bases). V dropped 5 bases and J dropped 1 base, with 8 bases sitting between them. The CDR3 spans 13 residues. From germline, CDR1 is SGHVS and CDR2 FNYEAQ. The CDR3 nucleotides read TGTGCCAGCAGCCAGGGACGGAACACTGAAGCTTTCTTT. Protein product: CASSQGRNTEAFF.

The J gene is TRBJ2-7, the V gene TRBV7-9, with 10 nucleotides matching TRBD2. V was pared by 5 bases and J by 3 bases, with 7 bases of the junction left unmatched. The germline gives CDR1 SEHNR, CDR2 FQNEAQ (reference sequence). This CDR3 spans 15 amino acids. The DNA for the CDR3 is TGTGCCAGCAGCCTTAGACTAGCGGGTAGCTACGAGCAGTACTTC. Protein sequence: CASSLRLAGSYEQYF.

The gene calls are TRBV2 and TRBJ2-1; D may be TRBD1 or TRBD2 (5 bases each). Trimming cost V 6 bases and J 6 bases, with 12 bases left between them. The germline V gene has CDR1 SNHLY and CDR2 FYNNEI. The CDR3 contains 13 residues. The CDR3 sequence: CASSTGTINEQFF. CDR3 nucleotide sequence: TGTGCCAGCAGCACCGGGACGATCAATGAGCAGTTCTTC. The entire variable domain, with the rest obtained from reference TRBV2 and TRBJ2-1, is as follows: EPEVTQTPSHQVTQMGQEVILRCVPISNHLYFYWYRQILGQKVEFLVSFYNNEISEKSEIFDDQFSVERPDGSNFTLKIRSTKLEDSAMYFCASSTGTINEQFFGPGTRLTVL.

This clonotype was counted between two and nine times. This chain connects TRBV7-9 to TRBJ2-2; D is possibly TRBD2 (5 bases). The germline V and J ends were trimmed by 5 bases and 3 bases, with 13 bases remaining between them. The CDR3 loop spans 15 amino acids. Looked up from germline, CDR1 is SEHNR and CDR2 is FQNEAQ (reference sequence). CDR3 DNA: TGTGCCAGCAGCCTCATTGGACTTCACACCGGGGAGCTGTTTTTT. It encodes CASSLIGLHTGELFF.

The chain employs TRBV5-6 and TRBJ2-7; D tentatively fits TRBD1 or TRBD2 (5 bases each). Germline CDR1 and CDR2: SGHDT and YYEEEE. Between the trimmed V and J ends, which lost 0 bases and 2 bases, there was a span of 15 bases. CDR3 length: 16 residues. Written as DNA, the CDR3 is TGTGCCAGCAGCTTGGCCCTCGGGACGTCGACCTACGAGCAGTACTTC. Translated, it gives CASSLALGTSTYEQYF.

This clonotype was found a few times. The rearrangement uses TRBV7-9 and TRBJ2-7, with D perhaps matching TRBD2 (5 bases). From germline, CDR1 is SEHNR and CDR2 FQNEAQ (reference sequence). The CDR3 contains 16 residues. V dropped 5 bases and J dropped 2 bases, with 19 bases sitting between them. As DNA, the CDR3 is TGTGCCAGCAGCGTCCTCTCCGCGGGCCTGCCCTACGAGCAGTACTTC. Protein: CASSVLSAGLPYEQYF.

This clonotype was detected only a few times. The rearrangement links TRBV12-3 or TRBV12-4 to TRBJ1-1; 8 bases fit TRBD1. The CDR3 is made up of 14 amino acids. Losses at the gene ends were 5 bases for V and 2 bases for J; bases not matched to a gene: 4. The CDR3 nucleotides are TGTGCCAGCAGTCCGACAGGGGCAAACACTGAAGCTTTCTTT. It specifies CASSPTGANTEAFF.

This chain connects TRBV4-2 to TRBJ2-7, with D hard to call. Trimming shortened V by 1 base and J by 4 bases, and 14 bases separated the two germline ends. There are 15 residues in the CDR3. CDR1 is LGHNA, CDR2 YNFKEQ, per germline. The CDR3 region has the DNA TGTGCCAGCAGCCAAGGAACGGGCCAAAGGTACGAGCAGTACTTC. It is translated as CASSQGTGQRYEQYF.

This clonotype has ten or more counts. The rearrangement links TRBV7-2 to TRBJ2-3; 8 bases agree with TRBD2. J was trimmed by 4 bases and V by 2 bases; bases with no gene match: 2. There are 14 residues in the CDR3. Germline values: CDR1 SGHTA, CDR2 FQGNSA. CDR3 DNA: TGTGCCAGCAGCTTAAGCGGGAGCGCAGATACGCAGTATTTT. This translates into CASSLSGSADTQYF.

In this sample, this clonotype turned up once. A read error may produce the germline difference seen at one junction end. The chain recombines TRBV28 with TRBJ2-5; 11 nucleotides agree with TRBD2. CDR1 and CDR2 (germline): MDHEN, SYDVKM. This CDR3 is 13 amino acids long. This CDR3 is CASSSHETSGEGF. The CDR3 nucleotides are TGTGCCAGCAGTTCCCACGAGACTAGCGGGGAGGGCTTC.

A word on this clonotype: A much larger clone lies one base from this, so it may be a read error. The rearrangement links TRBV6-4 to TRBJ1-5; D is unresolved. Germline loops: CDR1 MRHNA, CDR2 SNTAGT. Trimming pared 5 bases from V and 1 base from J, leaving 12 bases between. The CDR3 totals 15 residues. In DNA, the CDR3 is TGTGCCAGCAGTACTATGGGCGGGAGCAATCAGCCCCAGCATTTT. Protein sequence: CASSTMGGSNQPQHF.

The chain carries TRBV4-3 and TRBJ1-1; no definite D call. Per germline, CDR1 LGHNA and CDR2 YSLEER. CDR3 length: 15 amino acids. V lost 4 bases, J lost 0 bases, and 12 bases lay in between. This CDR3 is CASSPNSLLNTEAFF. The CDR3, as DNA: TGCGCCAGCAGCCCAAACAGTTTACTGAACACTGAAGCTTTCTTT.

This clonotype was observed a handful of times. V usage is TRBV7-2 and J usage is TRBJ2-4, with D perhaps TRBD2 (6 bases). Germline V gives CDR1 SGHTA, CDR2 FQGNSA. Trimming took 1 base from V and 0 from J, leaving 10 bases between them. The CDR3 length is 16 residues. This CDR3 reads CASSLDPGLAKNIQYF. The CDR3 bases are TGTGCCAGCAGCTTAGATCCGGGACTAGCCAAAAACATTCAGTACTTC.

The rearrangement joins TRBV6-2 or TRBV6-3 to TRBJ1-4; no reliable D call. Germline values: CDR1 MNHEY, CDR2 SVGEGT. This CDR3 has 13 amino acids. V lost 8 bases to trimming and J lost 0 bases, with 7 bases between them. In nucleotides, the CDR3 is TGTGCCAGCCACGGGGCAACTAATGAAAAACTGTTTTTT. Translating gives CASHGATNEKLFF.

This CDR3 reads CASTTRQGALVQYF. As DNA, the CDR3 is TGTGCCAGCACCACGCGTCAGGGGGCTCTGGTGCAGTACTTC. The chain recombines TRBV6-5 with TRBJ2-7, with 8 bases aligning to TRBD1. After removal of 7 bases from V and 9 bases from J, the junction contained 14 bases not matched to a gene. CDR1 and CDR2 from the germline V gene are MNHEY and SVGAGI. The CDR3 consists of 14 residues.

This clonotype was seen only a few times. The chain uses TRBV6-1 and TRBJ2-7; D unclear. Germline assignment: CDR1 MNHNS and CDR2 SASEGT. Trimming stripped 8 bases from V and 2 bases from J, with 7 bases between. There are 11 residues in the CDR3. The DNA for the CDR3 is TGTGCCAGCGGCGGAGCCTACGAGCAGTACTTC. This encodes CASGGAYEQYF.

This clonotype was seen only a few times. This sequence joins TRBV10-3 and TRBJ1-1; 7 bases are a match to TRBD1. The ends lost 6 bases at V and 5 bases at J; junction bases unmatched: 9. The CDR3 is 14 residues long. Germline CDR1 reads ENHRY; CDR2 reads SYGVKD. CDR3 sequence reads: CAIRPTGVGTEAFF. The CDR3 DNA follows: TGTGCCATCAGACCAACAGGGGTGGGGACTGAAGCTTTCTTT.

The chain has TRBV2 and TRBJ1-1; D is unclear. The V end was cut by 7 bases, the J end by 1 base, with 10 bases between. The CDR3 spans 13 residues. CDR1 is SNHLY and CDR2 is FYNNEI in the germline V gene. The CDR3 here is CASTRRPNTEAFF. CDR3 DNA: TGTGCCAGCACTCGCAGGCCGAACACTGAAGCTTTCTTT.